This TCR beta chain was observed in a study of blood T cell repertoires in COVID-19. Study in general: T cells, B-cell-depleted T cells, or PBMCs supplied cDNA or gDNA.

Seattle enrolled patients during active infection and tracked them longitudinally. Sequencing used immunoSEQ multiplex PCR; TCRdb keeps in-frame clones, though not all of them. Of about 370,000 clones listed, around 92% are singletons. This TCR was sampled from a woman younger than 45 with COVID-19, enrolled during active disease. Source material: peripheral blood.

The CDR3 region is CSVGGTGRNLNTEAFF. The CDR3 bases are TGCAGCGTAGGAGGGACAGGGAGGAACCTTAACACTGAAGCTTTCTTT. The chain joins TRBV29-1 to TRBJ1-1; 9 bases are a match to TRBD1. The CDR3 has 16 amino acids. Germline-derived CDR1 and CDR2 are SQVTM and ANQGSEA. The V and J ends lost 6 bases and 2 bases, in that order; junction bases with no gene match: 13.